This T cell receptor (beta chain) was sequenced in a study of blood T cell repertoires in COVID-19. Looking at the study overall: There were acute and convalescent COVID-19 samples, and they came from the United States, Italy and Spain. The analysed material was cDNA or gDNA that came from T cells, B-cell-depleted T cells, or PBMCs.

Seattle enrolled patients during active infection and tracked them longitudinally. Germline values: CDR1 GTSNPN, CDR2 SVGIG (reference sequence). The CDR3 length is 13 residues. Trimming stripped 4 bases from V and 4 bases from J, with 10 bases between. How the authors handled the data: Estimated nucleated cell counts came from reference gene primer amplification. TCRdb's table, derived via immunoSEQ multiplex PCR, lists solely in-frame clones and lacks some. D and trimming were read from the DNA, whereas the V and J calls and clone size are those reported in that table. The sample records 450,000 or so clones, 70% to 90% being singletons.

J is TRBJ1-4 and V is TRBV30; a possible D gene is TRBD1 (5 bases). The source of this sequence is a man between 18 and 29 years old with COVID-19, enrolled during active disease. Sequenced input: peripheral blood. The DNA of the CDR3 is TGTGCCTGGAAAACAGGTTTTAATGAAAAACTGTTTTTT. This gives the protein CAWKTGFNEKLFF. Looking up the rest from reference TRBV30 and TRBJ1-4 gives the full variable domain: SQTIHQWPATLVQPVGSPLSLECTVEGTSNPNLYWYRQAAGRGLQLLFYSVGIGQISSEVPQNLSASRPQDRQFILSSKKLLLSDSGFYLCAWKTGFNEKLFFGSGTQLSVL.